What follows describes a single TCR beta chain. The sample is drawn from a study of CD8 T cells in Susac syndrome. High-throughput TCR beta sequencing covered peripheral CD8+ and CD4+ T cells. Purification of the CD8+ and CD4+ T cells relied on negative isolation, and TEMRA cells underwent FACS enrichment. The CDR3 is 15 residues long. Trimming removed 4 bases at V and 4 bases at J, with 15 bases between. Germline V gene data show CDR1 as SGDLS and CDR2 as YYNGEE. RNA totalling about 0.45 to 1 ug underwent reverse transcription with random hexamers. TCRdb recomputed calls from the immunoSEQ multiplex PCR reads with MiXCR, one row per CDR3 protein. The sample records a few hundred thousand distinct CDR3 sequences, approximately 84% being singletons.

The V gene is TRBV9, the J gene TRBJ1-5, with a tentative D call TRBD1 (6 bases). This clonotype was obtained from a human donor with multiple sclerosis. Sequenced sample: CD8+ T cells from PBMCs. The CDR3, as DNA: TGTGCCAGCAGCCGTGGAACAGGGATTAATCAGCCCCAGCATTTT. It codes for CASSRGTGINQPQHF.